The subject of this entry is one T cell receptor beta chain. Its specificity is not known. This CDR3 contains 15 residues. Per the germline V gene, CDR1 is GTSNPN and CDR2 is SVGIG (reference sequence). The V end was cut by 3 bases, the J end by 2 bases, with 16 bases between. This specimen comes from a study of PD-L1 blockade in urothelial cancer. Study background: There were a median of about 140,000 T cells in blood samples. Points from the study as a whole: Below-median pretreatment blood TCR clonality predicted better survival.

What went into each PCR as a spike was synthetic TCR analog templates. Libraries were prepared by immunoSEQ multiplex PCR; TCRdb keeps only in-frame clonotypes and omits some of them. In the table there are tens of thousands of clones, 65% to 90% of which are singletons. Stated time point: pretreatment peripheral blood. Each patient presented with locally advanced or metastatic urothelial carcinoma. This receptor was obtained from a man in his sixties or seventies with urothelial cancer. The genes are TRBV30 and TRBJ2-5; maybe TRBD2 (5 bases). Sample: PBMCs, taken around atezolizumab (anti-PD-L1) treatment. The CDR3 nucleotides are TGTGCCTGGAGCTCAGGAGGAGGTTGGCAAGAGACCCAGTACTTC. Protein sequence: CAWSSGGGWQETQYF.